The text below deals with one T cell receptor (beta chain). The antigen remains undetermined. This record comes from a study of T-cell reconstitution after alpha-beta-depleted transplantation in children. Study-wide points: Reported findings indicate that, about two months after transplant, alpha-beta T cells came from several hundred expanded clones, which were derived from non-depleted graft cells. After transplant, high TCRbeta diversity at day 60 in some patients arose from surviving recipient T cells and thymic progenitors.

J gave up 4 bases and V 1 base, and 6 bases lay outside the gene matches. From germline, CDR1 is SEHNR and CDR2 FQNEAQ (reference sequence). The CDR3 has 15 residues. Preparation of the TCRbeta library was carried out with unique molecular identifiers. TCRdb re-analysed the PCR reads in MiXCR, keeping a single row per CDR3 protein. The data hold over 100,000 distinct CDR3 sequences, with 4.5% to 7.5% observed a single time. The TCR sequence derives from a female patient aged 2-15 years who had a stem cell transplant for Fanconi anemia, so the T cells may come from the graft donor. Sequencing was performed on PBMCs, mostly from graft donor cells, taken 60 days after TCRalphabeta/CD19-depleted stem cell transplant. The V gene is TRBV7-9, the J gene TRBJ2-5, with 7 nucleotides matching TRBD2. The CDR3 DNA reads TGTGCCAGCAGCTTAGGCCGGGGAGGGCGAGAGACCCAGTACTTC. Protein sequence: CASSLGRGGRETQYF.